This T cell receptor (beta chain) came from a study of vaccination effects on CD4 cells after COVID-19. Background on the study: Samples were taken post-vaccine, and their median timing was 72 days after the second dose.

Germline V lookup: CDR1 SEHNR, CDR2 FQNEAQ (reference sequence). CDR3 length: 13 amino acids. V was pared by 2 bases and J by 1 base, with 2 bases between. Study-level results: Convalescent patients numbered few in the study; early post-infection timepoints were missing entirely.

Peptide-pool stimulation followed by sequencing identified expanded antigen-specific CD4+ clonotypes in the ViraFEST assay. Around day 10 of culture, CD4+ T cells were separated out. Each participant received a vaccine that was either BNT162b2 or mRNA-1273, given as two doses. The study found no prior SARS-CoV-2 infection in the vaccine recipients, who tested negative for nucleocapsid antibodies. On days 3 and 7, fresh IL-2 medium replaced half the medium. TCRdb keeps only in-frame clones here, not all; method: immunoSEQ multiplex PCR. This sample carries about 22,000 clones, 60% to 85% of them seen once, and the ten largest clones take around 25%. Comment on this clone: Its specificity is unknown.

This TCR was recovered from a human donor who received a COVID-19 vaccine. Material: CD4+ T cells from PBMCs cultured with HCoV-NL63 spike peptides, obtained after COVID-19 vaccination. This chain joins TRBV7-9 and TRBJ2-2, with unresolved D. CDR3 protein: CASSLRNTGELFF. The CDR3 DNA reads TGTGCCAGCAGCTTACGGAACACCGGGGAGCTGTTTTTT.